A single sample is the source of the 4 T cell receptor beta chains below, sequenced in a study of T cell clonality in common variable immunodeficiency. The repertoire was sequenced with immunoSEQ multiplex PCR; TCRdb's copy has only in-frame clones and lacks some. Recorded here are about 66,000 clones, none singletons. The sequencing sample was made of peripheral blood mononuclear cells. Every receptor here comes from a person between 18 and 70 years old in good health.

In its sample, this clone was seen many times. The read stops 3 residues short of the end of the CDR3; the missing end is completed from the germline J gene. V gene TRBV6-1 combines with J gene TRBJ1-1, with D possibly being TRBD1 (5 bases). The CDR3 length is 14 residues. V lost 4 bases to trimming and J lost 0 bases, with 9 bases between them. Germline CDR1 MNHNS, CDR2 SASEGT. CDR3 DNA (partial): TGTGCCAGCAGTGGTCGACAGTTGAACACTGAA. Encoded protein: CASSGRQLNTE. The CDR3 in full is CASSGRQLNTEAFF.

This clone was counted ten times or more. CDR3: CASFNRDFQNEQFF. CDR3 DNA, as far as it was read: TGTGCCAGCTTCAACCGGGACTTCCAAAATGAG. This chain connects TRBV5-6 to TRBJ2-1; possibly TRBD2 for D (6 bases). The CDR3 end falls 3 residues outside the read, so it is completed with the germline J gene. The V and J ends lost 7 bases and 7 bases respectively, with 18 bases between them. There are 14 residues in the CDR3. Germline V gene data show CDR1 as SGHDT and CDR2 as YYEEEE.

This clone has a count of ten or more. The CDR3 end lies 3 residues beyond the end of the read and is filled in from the germline J gene. V and J are TRBV5-1 and TRBJ1-4; weak D call: TRBD1 (5 bases). CDR1 and CDR2 from the germline V gene are SGHRS and YFSETQ. This CDR3 comprises 14 residues. Trimming took 1 base from V and 4 from J, leaving 8 bases between them. CDR3 residues: CASSLFQGNEKLFF. The covered CDR3 bases are TGCGCCAGCAGCTTGTTCCAGGGTAATGAAAAA.

This clone was detected many times. The DNA ends 3 residues before the CDR3 does, and the rest of the CDR3 is filled in from the germline J gene. The J gene is TRBJ2-7, the V gene TRBV2, with D possibly matching TRBD2 (5 bases). Germline V lookup: CDR1 SNHLY, CDR2 FYNNEI. Trimming stripped 5 bases from V and 2 bases from J, with 7 bases between. This CDR3 has 12 residues. The CDR3 bases that were read are TGTGCCAGCAGTTTTAGCGCCTACGAG. Its protein product is CASSFSAYE. Given in full, the CDR3 is CASSFSAYEQYF.